Presented here are 2 T cell receptor beta chains from one specimen sequenced in a study of post-analysis software for immune sequencing data. Study outcomes and limitations: With TRBV5-6, TRBV5-1 and TRBV20-1 included, about five TRBV segments were more frequent in patients than in controls.

No antigen has been assigned to these receptors. Unique-molecular-identifier-tagged TCR beta cDNA libraries were used. In TCRdb, the PCR reads were re-called with MiXCR into one record per CDR3 protein. The profile shows about 400,000 distinct CDR3 sequences, roughly 35% of them singletons. The specimen was blood. All receptors derive from a girl aged 5-17 years with multiple sclerosis.

This clonotype was seen more than once but under ten times. The rearrangement uses TRBV12-3 or TRBV12-4 and TRBJ1-2; TRBD1 might be the D (5 bases). The CDR3 loop spans 11 amino acids. With 6 bases removed from V and 7 bases from J, the gap between germline ends came to 9 bases. The DNA of the CDR3 is TGTGCCAGCAGGGCAGGGACTGGCTACACCTTC. It yields the protein CASRAGTGYTF.

This clonotype was recorded many times. This CDR3 reads CARDSDTGDYSSYEQYF. The CDR3 coding sequence is TGTGCCAGAGACTCTGACACAGGCGATTATAGCTCCTACGAGCAGTACTTC. The chain has TRBV6-1 and TRBJ2-7, with D maybe TRBD1 (5 bases). Trimming left V 9 bases short and J 0 bases short, with 24 bases between. Germline lookup yields CDR1 MNHNS and CDR2 SASEGT. The CDR3 is 17 amino acids.